Below are 18 T cell receptor beta chains sequenced from a single sample in a study of cytomegalovirus exposure and HLA in healthy donors. PCR used 60 Vbeta primers and 13 Jbeta primers. Clones were sequenced by immunoSEQ multiplex PCR, and TCRdb holds only the in-frame ones, with some missing. The data contain 120,000 or so clones, 70% to 80% of them seen just once; the ten biggest clones take up 11%. The specimen sequenced was PBMCs. The receptors come from a woman between 45 and 60 years old in good health and CMV-seropositive.

In this sample, this clone turned up a few times. Additional DNA sequences in this sample encode the identical CDR3. V and J are TRBV5-1 and TRBJ1-1; D is undetermined. Trimming removed 0 bases from V and 0 bases from J, with 6 bases in between. Germline assignment: CDR1 SGHRS and CDR2 YFSETQ. CDR3 length: 14 residues. The CDR3 loop reads CASSLDSLNTEAFF. The CDR3 nucleotides read TGCGCCAGCAGCTTGGACAGTCTGAACACTGAAGCTTTCTTT.

This chain uses TRBV10-2 with TRBJ1-1, with a weak D call TRBD1 (5 bases). Trimming removed 4 bases at V and 1 base at J, with 10 bases between. Looked up from germline, CDR1 is WSHSY and CDR2 is SAAADI. The CDR3 consists of 14 residues. Here the CDR3 reads CASSVLGQNTEAFF. The CDR3 region has the DNA TGCGCCAGCAGTGTCCTAGGACAGAACACTGAAGCTTTCTTT.

This clone occurred a few times. V gene TRBV11-2 combines with J gene TRBJ2-2; 9 bases match TRBD1. There are 15 residues in the CDR3. Germline CDR1 is SGHAT and CDR2 is FQNNGV. Losses at the gene ends were 5 bases for V and 6 bases for J; bases not matched to a gene: 7. This CDR3 is CASSDRGGIAGELFF. CDR3 nucleotides: TGTGCCAGCAGCGACAGGGGGGGAATCGCCGGGGAGCTGTTTTTT.

V is TRBV25-1 and J is TRBJ1-2; D remains ambiguous. CDR1 and CDR2 from the germline V gene are MGHDK and SYGVNS. CDR3 length: 15 amino acids. V lost 3 bases and J 5 bases, leaving 16 bases between the germline ends. The CDR3 here is CASSELLEPFYGYTF. The CDR3 DNA reads TGTGCCAGCAGTGAGCTCCTCGAGCCCTTTTATGGCTACACCTTC.

V usage is TRBV13 and J usage is TRBJ2-1; 11 bases map to TRBD2. The CDR3 sequence is 16 residues long. The V gene end was trimmed by 5 bases and the J gene end by 7 bases; junction bases not matched to a gene: 10. CDR1 is PRHDT, CDR2 FYEKMQ, per germline (reference sequence). CDR3 bases: TGTGCCAGCAGCGCATCAGCTAGCGGGGGGAGGAATGAGCAGTTCTTC. This gives the protein CASSASASGGRNEQFF.

The V and J genes are TRBV11-3 and TRBJ1-4, with 12 bases matching TRBD1. The CDR3 has 16 residues. CDR1 and CDR2 from the germline V gene are SGHNT and YENEEA. Unmatched junction bases numbered 3, after V lost 5 bases and J lost 2 bases. The chain's CDR3 is CASSPGTGGTNEKLFF. The CDR3 region has the DNA TGTGCCAGCAGCCCAGGGACAGGGGGCACTAATGAAAAACTGTTTTTT.

The chain couples TRBV5-6 to TRBJ2-5, with 13 bases fitting TRBD2. The germline gives CDR1 SGHDT, CDR2 YYEEEE. J lost 2 bases, V lost 7 bases, and 8 bases had no gene match. The CDR3 covers 16 residues. CDR3 DNA sequence: TGTGCCAGCCGTGGACTAGCGGGAGAGATTCAAGAGACCCAGTACTTC. Protein: CASRGLAGEIQETQYF.

The rearrangement links TRBV7-6 to TRBJ2-7; D is uncertain. The ends were cut back, 4 bases at V and 7 bases at J, with 14 bases in the middle. The CDR3 has 13 residues. Germline values: CDR1 SGHVS, CDR2 FNYEAQ. This CDR3 is CASSSVGAREQYF. CDR3 DNA: TGTGCCAGCAGCTCCGTCGGAGCTCGTGAGCAGTACTTC.

The chain recombines TRBV21-1 with TRBJ2-7; the DNA was not used to check the table's D call, TRBD2. TRBV21-1 constitutes a pseudogene. The CDR3 covers 16 residues. The CDR3 DNA sequence: TGTGCCAGCAGGACTGACCGAATCCCGCGGGGCTACGAGCAGTACTTC. It encodes CASRTDRIPRGYEQYF.

The chain is built from TRBV7-2 and TRBJ2-3; 11 positions agree with TRBD2. The CDR3 totals 17 residues. Losses at the gene ends were 3 bases for V and 0 bases for J; bases not matched to a gene: 5. Germline V lookup: CDR1 SGHTA, CDR2 FQGNSA. The CDR3 reads CASSFSSSGGSTDTQYF. CDR3 nucleotides: TGTGCCAGCAGCTTTTCCTCTAGCGGGGGGAGCACAGATACGCAGTATTTT.

The rearrangement uses TRBV11-3 and TRBJ2-3; D may be TRBD2 (6 bases). Germline CDR1 is SGHNT and CDR2 is YENEEA. CDR3 length equals 14 residues. V lost 2 bases, J lost 1 base, and 7 bases lay in between. The CDR3 nucleotides are TGTGCCAGCAGCTTATCGGGGGGCACAGATACGCAGTATTTT. Translating it yields CASSLSGGTDTQYF.

This chain links TRBV14 with TRBJ2-4; 9 bases match TRBD2. The CDR3 consists of 16 residues. V dropped 2 bases and J dropped 8; count of bases not matched to a gene: 10. Germline V CDR1 and CDR2: SGHDN, FVKESK. The CDR3: CASSQKTSGVRDIQYF. CDR3 in DNA: TGTGCCAGCAGCCAAAAGACTAGCGGCGTGAGGGACATTCAGTACTTC.

The chain combines TRBV2 with TRBJ2-4, with TRBD2 identical over 9 bases. CDR1 is SNHLY and CDR2 is FYNNEI in the germline V gene. The CDR3 spans 15 residues. With 4 bases clipped from V and 5 bases from J, the junction kept 6 bases outside the gene matches. CDR3 amino acids: CASSGGGGRENIQYF. Here the CDR3 DNA reads TGTGCCAGCAGTGGCGGGGGGGGCCGCGAAAACATTCAGTACTTC.

This clone was counted a single time. This rearrangement joins TRBV12-5 to TRBJ2-5; 12 nucleotides match TRBD1. Germline V CDR1 and CDR2: LGHNT, FRNRAP. The CDR3 is 16 amino acids. Trimming took 6 bases from V and 5 from J; bases not matched to a gene: 10. CDR3 amino acids: CASGPGTGGYRETQYF. In DNA, the CDR3 is TGTGCTAGTGGCCCCGGGACAGGGGGCTATCGGGAGACCCAGTACTTC.

This clone was detected only a few times. The gene calls are TRBV5-5 and TRBJ1-1; D not certain. This CDR3 comprises 13 residues. The germline V gene encodes CDR1 SGHKS and CDR2 YYEKEE (reference sequence). V was trimmed by 2 bases and J by 6 bases, leaving 11 bases between them. CDR3 bases: TGTGCCAGCAGCTTCGGGGTCATGGCTGAAGCTTTCTTT. Its translation: CASSFGVMAEAFF.

The chain joins TRBV18 to TRBJ1-1; a possible D gene is TRBD1 (6 bases). Trimming removed 4 bases at V and 0 bases at J, with 18 bases between. The germline V gene encodes CDR1 KGHSH and CDR2 LQKENI. The CDR3 totals 17 residues. As DNA, the CDR3 is TGTGCCAGCTCACAAGGACAGAGTTTGGTCATGAACACTGAAGCTTTCTTT. It specifies CASSQGQSLVMNTEAFF.

This chain links TRBV19 with TRBJ2-2; 9 bases map to TRBD1. V trimming: 8 bases; J trimming: 6 bases; junction bases outside the gene matches: 10. The germline V gene has CDR1 LNHDA and CDR2 SQIVND (reference sequence). This CDR3 region has 15 residues. DNA for the CDR3: TGTGCCAGTTATTCGGGACAGGGTTTTTCCGGGGAGCTGTTTTTT. It codes for CASYSGQGFSGELFF.

In its sample, this clone was seen once. The CDR3 DNA sequence: TGTGCCAGCAGCCCACCCCAGGGGGCGCGGGAATCACCCCTCCACTTT. This codes for CASSPPQGARESPLHF. V and J are TRBV7-2 and TRBJ1-6; TRBD1 matches at 8 bases. Germline V lookup: CDR1 SGHTA, CDR2 FQGNSA. The CDR3 covers 16 residues. The ends lost 5 bases at V and 10 bases at J; junction bases unmatched: 13. The whole variable domain, filled in from reference TRBV7-2 and TRBJ1-6, reads GAGVSQSPSNKVTEKGKDVELRCDPISGHTALYWYRQSLGQGLEFLIYFQGNSAPDKSGLPSDRFSAERTGGSVSTLTIQRTQQEDSAVYLCASSPPQGARESPLHFGNGTRLTVT.